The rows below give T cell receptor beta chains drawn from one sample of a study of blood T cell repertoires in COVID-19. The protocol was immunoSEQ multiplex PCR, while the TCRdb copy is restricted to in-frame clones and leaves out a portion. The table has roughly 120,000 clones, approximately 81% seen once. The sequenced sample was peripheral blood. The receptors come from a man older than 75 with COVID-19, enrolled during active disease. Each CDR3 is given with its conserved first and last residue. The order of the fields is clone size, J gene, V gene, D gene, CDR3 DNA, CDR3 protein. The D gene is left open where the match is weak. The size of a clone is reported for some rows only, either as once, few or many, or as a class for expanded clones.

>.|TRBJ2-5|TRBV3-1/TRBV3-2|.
TGTGCCAGCAGCCAAGTAGAAACAGCATCCGGAGAGACCCAGTACTTC
CASSQVETASGETQYF
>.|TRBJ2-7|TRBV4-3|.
TGCGCCAGCAGCCAGGTTCTACTGACTAGTAGCTCCTACGAGCAGTACTTC
CASSQVLLTSSSYEQYF
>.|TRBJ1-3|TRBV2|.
TGTGCCAGCAGTCCTATACAGGGAGCTGGAAACACCATATATTTT
CASSPIQGAGNTIYF
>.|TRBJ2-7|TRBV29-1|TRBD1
TGCAGCGTTGGACAGGGGGAATACGAGCAGTACTTC
CSVGQGEYEQYF
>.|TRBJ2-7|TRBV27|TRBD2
TGTGCCAGCAGTTCGACTAGCGGGAGGTACGAGCAGTACTTC
CASSSTSGRYEQYF
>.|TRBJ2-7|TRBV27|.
TGTGCCAGCAGTTTATCTAGCGTCCACGAGCAGTACTTC
CASSLSSVHEQYF
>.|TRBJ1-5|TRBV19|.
TGTGCCAGTAGTTTTAGCGATGGACCCCAGCATTTT
CASSFSDGPQHF
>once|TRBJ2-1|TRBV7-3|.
TGTGCCAGCAGCTTAGTCCACAGGGGAGGCAATGAGCAGTTCTTC
CASSLVHRGGNEQFF
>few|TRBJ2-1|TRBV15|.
TGTGCCACCAGCAGTGCGGGCGGAGGATACAATGAGCAGTTCTTC
CATSSAGGGYNEQFF
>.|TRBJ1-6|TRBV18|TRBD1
TGTGCCAGCTCACCGACAGGGATTAATTCACCCCTCCACTTT
CASSPTGINSPLHF
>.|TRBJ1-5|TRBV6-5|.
TGTGCCAGCAAGGGGGATAATCAGCCCCAGCATTTT
CASKGDNQPQHF
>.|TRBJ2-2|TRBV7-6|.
TGTGCCAGCAGCCTGGGCAGCTCCAAGACCGGGGAGCTGTTTTTT
CASSLGSSKTGELFF
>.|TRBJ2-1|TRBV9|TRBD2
TGTGCCAGCGGGACTAGCGGGAGCACTGAGCAGTTCTTC
CASGTSGSTEQFF
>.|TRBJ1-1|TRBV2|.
TGTGCCAGCAGTGAAGGCAGAGGCACTGAAGCTTTCTTT
CASSEGRGTEAFF
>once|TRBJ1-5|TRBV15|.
TGTGCCACCAGCAGAAGCCGGGATCAGCCCCAGCATTTT
CATSRSRDQPQHF
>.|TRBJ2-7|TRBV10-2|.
TGCGCCAGCAGTGGCGGGGCAATGGTCTCCTACGAGCAGTACTTC
CASSGGAMVSYEQYF
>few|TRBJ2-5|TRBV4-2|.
TGTGCCAGCAGCCAAGATTGGAATCGGGGAGTCCAAGAGACCCAGTACTTC
CASSQDWNRGVQETQYF
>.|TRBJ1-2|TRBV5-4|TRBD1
TGTGCCAGCAGTTTAGGGACAGGTGGCAACTATGGCTACACCTTC
CASSLGTGGNYGYTF
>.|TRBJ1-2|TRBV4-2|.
TGTGCCAGCAGCCAGTTCACCGGGACAGGCTACACCTTC
CASSQFTGTGYTF
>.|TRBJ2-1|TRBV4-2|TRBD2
TGTGCCAGCAGCCAAGGTAGCGGGGGGGATGAGCAGTTCTTC
CASSQGSGGDEQFF
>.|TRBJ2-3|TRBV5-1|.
TGCGCCAGCAGCTTGGAATCCACCCAGACAGATACGCAGTATTTT
CASSLESTQTDTQYF
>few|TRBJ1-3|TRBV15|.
TGTGCCACCAGAGAGACAGGAAACTCTGGAAACACCATATATTTT
CATRETGNSGNTIYF
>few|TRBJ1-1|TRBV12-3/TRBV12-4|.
TGTGCCAGCGGCGGACAGAACACTGAAGCTTTCTTT
CASGGQNTEAFF
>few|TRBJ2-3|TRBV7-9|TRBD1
TGTGCCAGCAGCTTATGGACAGGCGCCCCAGATACGCAGTATTTT
CASSLWTGAPDTQYF
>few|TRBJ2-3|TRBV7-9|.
TGTGCCAGCAGCTTATCCGAGCAGGGCGACACAGATACGCAGTATTTT
CASSLSEQGDTDTQYF
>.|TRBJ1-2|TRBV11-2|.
TGTGCCAGCACCTCGGGAGGGACCAACTATGGCTACACCTTC
CASTSGGTNYGYTF
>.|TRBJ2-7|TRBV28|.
TGTGCCAGCAGTTATGACCCATCGGGGACACCCCGCGCCTACGAGCAGTACTTC
CASSYDPSGTPRAYEQYF
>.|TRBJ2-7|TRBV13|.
TGTGCCAGCAGCTTAGACCCGGGCCCGGTCGGGAACGAGCAGTACTTC
CASSLDPGPVGNEQYF
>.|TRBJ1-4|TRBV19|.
TGTGCCAGTAGTATATCAAGGGGCGAGGAAAAACTGTTTTTT
CASSISRGEEKLFF
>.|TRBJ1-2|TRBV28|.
TGTGCCAGCAGTTTCTGGACCTTCAAGCGGTACACCTTC
CASSFWTFKRYTF
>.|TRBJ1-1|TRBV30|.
TGTGCCTGGGACTATGGCACTGAAGCTTTCTTT
CAWDYGTEAFF
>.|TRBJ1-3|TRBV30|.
TGTGCCTGGAGGAACTACGGAAACACCATATATTTT
CAWRNYGNTIYF
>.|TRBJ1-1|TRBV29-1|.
TGCAGCGTTGAGACAGTGGAGGGCACTGAAGCTTTCTTT
CSVETVEGTEAFF
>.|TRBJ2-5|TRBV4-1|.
TGCGCCAGCAGCCAATGGCAGCAAGAGACCCAGTACTTC
CASSQWQQETQYF
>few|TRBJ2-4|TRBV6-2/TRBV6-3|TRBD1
TGTGCCAGCAGTTGGGGACAGCTAGCCAAAAACATTCAGTACTTC
CASSWGQLAKNIQYF
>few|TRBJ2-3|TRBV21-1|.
TGTGCCAGCAAGACCAGGGGGCAAATTCGAAGCACAGATACGCAGTATTTT
CASKTRGQIRSTDTQYF
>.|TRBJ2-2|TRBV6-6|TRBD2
TGTGCCAGCAGTAGTAGCGGGAGGTCGAACACCGGGGAGCTGTTTTTT
CASSSSGRSNTGELFF
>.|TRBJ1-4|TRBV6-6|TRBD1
TGTGCCAGCAGTTTAAGAGAGGACAGGAATGAAAAACTGTTTTTT
CASSLREDRNEKLFF
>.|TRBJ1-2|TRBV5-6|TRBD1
TGTGCCAGCACCATCAGGGGGGCAGGTGGCTACACCTTC
CASTIRGAGGYTF